This T cell receptor (beta chain) was retrieved from a study of shared clonotypes between healthy human individuals. Study-level results: Non-shared clonotypes had lower generation probabilities than those shared by all four donors. For sorted subsets, rarefaction showed incomplete sequencing despite large depth.

For each subset, genomic DNA was distributed in equal portions over several immunoSEQ plates. Assay used: immunoSEQ multiplex PCR; TCRdb lists only in-frame clones, some missing. This table has about 990,000 clones, 70% to 80% appearing once. Investigators divided CD4+ cells into CD45RA+ naive and CD45RA-negative memory subsets. With respect to this clone: What it recognizes is unknown.

Germline CDR1 is SGDLS and CDR2 is YYNGEE. The CDR3 covers 14 residues. Trimming stripped 1 base from V and 0 bases from J, with 8 bases between. This sequence was found in a man in his late teens or twenties in good health. Some clones in this sample may be carry-over from other donors' samples. V is TRBV9 and J is TRBJ2-7; D gene unclear. Sequencing was performed on memory CD4+ T cells from PBMCs. Subset in this sample: CD45RA-negative fraction. The CDR3 loop is CASSVWADSYEQYF. The CDR3 coding sequence is TGTGCCAGCAGCGTATGGGCGGACTCCTACGAGCAGTACTTC.